Listed here are 29 T cell receptor beta chains from one sample, sequenced in a study of immune evolution from preneoplasia to lung adenocarcinoma. Produced via immunoSEQ multiplex PCR; TCRdb's table is partial and in-frame only. The sample has fewer than 50,000 clones; roughly 80% are singletons. Material for sequencing was FFPE invasive lung adenocarcinoma tissue. These TCRs come from a person between 60 and 69 years old with lung adenocarcinoma.

The V gene is TRBV18, the J gene TRBJ2-1; no clear D. CDR1 is KGHSH, CDR2 LQKENI, per germline. CDR3 length: 13 residues. Trimming left V 2 bases short and J 15 bases short, with 17 bases between. The CDR3 bases are TGTGCCAGCTCACCAATTGACCCACAGTTTGCGTTCTTC. Its translation: CASSPIDPQFAFF.

This rearrangement joins TRBV7-2 to TRBJ1-2; 7 nucleotides line up with TRBD1. Germline V CDR1 and CDR2: SGHTA, FQGNSA. The CDR3 sequence is 14 residues long. Trimming cost V 5 bases and J 5 bases; bases outside gene matches: 8. Here the CDR3 reads CASSPRQGVYGYTF. In DNA, the CDR3 is TGTGCCAGCAGCCCCCGACAGGGAGTGTATGGCTACACCTTC.

This clone was found a few times. The V call is TRBV28, the J call TRBJ1-5; TRBD1 matches 9 bases. The J segment lost 12 bases and the V segment lost 6 bases, leaving 6 bases of the junction unmatched. The CDR3 runs to 12 residues. CDR1 is MDHEN, CDR2 SYDVKM, per germline. The CDR3 loop is CASRSGTGRQHF. CDR3 bases: TGTGCCAGCAGATCCGGGACAGGGCGCCAGCATTTT.

The chain links TRBV18 to TRBJ2-3; TRBD2 agrees at 13 bases. The CDR3 contains 16 residues. V dropped 3 bases and J dropped 5; count of bases not matched to a gene: 5. Germline-derived CDR1 and CDR2 are KGHSH and LQKENI. The CDR3 loop is CASSPRTSGSLDTQYF. The CDR3 DNA sequence: TGTGCCAGCTCACCGAGGACTAGCGGGAGCCTAGATACGCAGTATTTT.

Points on this clone: Other nucleotide sequences in the sample specify the same CDR3. J is TRBJ1-2 and V is TRBV28; maybe TRBD1 (6 bases). Trimming left V 3 bases short and J 6 bases short, with 8 bases between. The CDR3 consists of 12 residues. CDR1 and CDR2 (germline): MDHEN, SYDVKM. The CDR3 nucleotides read TGTGCCAGCAGTTTCGGGGGCGATGGCTACACCTTC. Translating it yields CASSFGGDGYTF.

The sample holds one count of this clone. The CDR3 DNA is TGTGCCAGTACCCCCCCGAGGACAGGGCGGGCCGGGGAGCTGTTTTTT. The encoded protein is CASTPPRTGRAGELFF. The rearrangement uses TRBV19 and TRBJ2-2, with TRBD1 matching 8 bases. This CDR3 spans 16 amino acids. The V and J ends lost 7 bases and 6 bases, in that order; junction bases with no gene match: 13. The germline V gene encodes CDR1 LNHDA and CDR2 SQIVND (reference sequence).

The V gene is TRBV7-2, the J gene TRBJ2-7; 8 positions agree with TRBD1. The germline V gene has CDR1 SGHTA and CDR2 FQGNSA. CDR3 length: 15 residues. J lost 6 bases, V lost 4 bases, and 11 bases had no gene match. For the CDR3, the DNA is TGTGCCAGCAGCTCACTCGGGACAGGCCTCTCCGAGCAGTACTTC. This sequence encodes CASSSLGTGLSEQYF.

This clone has a single count. The chain couples TRBV23-1 to TRBJ2-7; unclear D gene. TRBV23-1 is identified as an open reading frame with a role that is uncertain. Trimming shortened V by 4 bases and J by 4 bases, and 17 bases separated the two germline ends. The CDR3 has 15 amino acids. The CDR3 DNA sequence: TGCGCCAGCAGTCCCCCCGACGGCTACTATTACGAGCAGTACTTC. This encodes CASSPPDGYYYEQYF.

CDR3: CASTSGQPQETQYF. For the CDR3, the DNA is TGTGCCAGCACCTCAGGACAGCCACAAGAGACCCAGTACTTC. The rearrangement links TRBV28 to TRBJ2-5; the D gene is possibly TRBD1 (6 bases). The CDR3 has 14 amino acids. The V end lost 7 bases, the J end lost 2 bases, and 14 bases lay between the germline ends. Germline V CDR1 and CDR2: MDHEN, SYDVKM.

V usage is TRBV5-6 and J usage is TRBJ2-7; 11 bases line up with TRBD2. The junction had 2 bases not matched to a gene; V was cut back by 0 bases and J by 6 bases. Germline CDR1 SGHDT, CDR2 YYEEEE. The CDR3 is made up of 14 amino acids. CDR3 sequence (DNA): TGTGCCAGCAGCTTGGTAGCGGGAGGGGGCGAGCAGTACTTC. Translating it yields CASSLVAGGGEQYF.

This rearrangement joins TRBV21-1 to TRBJ1-5. TRBV21-1 is a pseudogene. This CDR3 is built from 15 residues. CDR3 nucleotide sequence: TGTGCCAGCAGCAAGGGGGTTAAGCGCAATCAGCCCCAGCATTTT. It codes for CASSKGVKRNQPQHF.

The rearrangement links TRBV7-9 to TRBJ2-7; perhaps TRBD2 as D (5 bases). CDR1 and CDR2 (germline): SEHNR, FQNEAQ (reference sequence). The CDR3 contains 14 residues. The germline V and J ends were trimmed by 0 bases and 4 bases, with 10 bases remaining between them. This chain's CDR3 is CASSLASVGYEQYF. The CDR3 nucleotides read TGTGCCAGCAGCTTAGCTAGCGTGGGTTACGAGCAGTACTTC.

The V and J genes are TRBV28 and TRBJ2-2; D possibly corresponds to TRBD1 (6 bases). CDR1 and CDR2 from the germline V gene are MDHEN and SYDVKM. The ends were cut back, 7 bases at V and 2 bases at J, with 29 bases in the middle. This CDR3 comprises 20 residues. The CDR3 DNA is TGTGCCAGCACCCTAGAGCCCCCACAGGACAGAGATATTAACACCGGGGAGCTGTTTTTT. Amino acids: CASTLEPPQDRDINTGELFF.

This rearrangement joins TRBV28 to TRBJ2-5; TRBD1 might be the D (6 bases). The CDR3 runs to 16 residues. Germline V lookup: CDR1 MDHEN, CDR2 SYDVKM. Trimming left V 3 bases short and J 5 bases short, with 19 bases between. The CDR3: CASSFGRRGRSETQYF. The CDR3, as DNA: TGTGCCAGCAGTTTCGGTCGCAGGGGACGTTCCGAGACCCAGTACTTC.

The sample holds one count of this clone. This chain connects TRBV5-1 to TRBJ2-3, with D perhaps TRBD1 (6 bases). The V end was cut by 4 bases, the J end by 2 bases, with 11 bases between. This CDR3 contains 14 residues. CDR1 SGHRS and CDR2 YFSETQ come from the germline V gene. CDR3 nucleotides: TGCGCCAGCAGCACCGGGACACACACAGATACGCAGTATTTT. This encodes CASSTGTHTDTQYF. The full variable domain, in which reference TRBV5-1 and TRBJ2-3 provide the parts outside the CDR3, is KAGVTQTPRYLIKTRGQQVTLSCSPISGHRSVSWYQQTPGQGLQFLFEYFSETQRNKGNFPGRFSGRQFSNSRSEMNVSTLELGDSALYLCASSTGTHTDTQYFGPGTRLTVL.

The chain uses TRBV6-5 and TRBJ2-7; 11 nucleotides line up with TRBD2. CDR3 size: 15 residues. V shed 1 base, J shed 3 bases, and the junction held 2 bases outside the gene matches. CDR1 and CDR2 (germline): MNHEY, SVGAGI. The CDR3 coding sequence is TGTGCCAGCAGTTACTGGGGGACTAGCGGCTACGAGCAGTACTTC. Its protein is CASSYWGTSGYEQYF.

This clone was observed many times. Other nucleotide sequences in the sample specify the same CDR3. The V and J genes are TRBV2 and TRBJ1-5; D gene uncertain. The germline V and J ends were trimmed by 6 bases and 1 base, with 7 bases remaining between them. The germline gives CDR1 SNHLY, CDR2 FYNNEI. This CDR3 contains 13 residues. The CDR3 DNA is TGTGCCAGCAGCCCGGACAGCAATCAGCCCCAGCATTTT. Protein product: CASSPDSNQPQHF.

The V gene is TRBV27, the J gene TRBJ2-1; the D is unclear. The CDR3 loop spans 15 amino acids. In germline, CDR1 is MNHEY, CDR2 SMNVEV (reference sequence). The V gene lost 5 bases and the J gene lost 0 bases, with 11 bases spanning the gap. DNA of the CDR3: TGTGCCAGCAGTGACACATTGAGCTCCTACAATGAGCAGTTCTTC. Residues: CASSDTLSSYNEQFF.

The V call is TRBV19, the J call TRBJ1-2; no firm D call. Germline CDR1 is LNHDA and CDR2 is SQIVND (reference sequence). The V end lost 3 bases, the J end lost 8 bases, and 19 bases lay between the germline ends. The CDR3 is made up of 15 amino acids. CDR3 DNA sequence: TGTGCCAGTAGTATCTCGACGCCAAAAAATGCAGGCTACACCTTC. Its translation: CASSISTPKNAGYTF. The full variable domain, completed using reference TRBV19 and TRBJ1-2, is DGGITQSPKYLFRKEGQNVTLSCEQNLNHDAMYWYRQDPGQGLRLIYYSQIVNDFQKGDIAEGYSVSREKKESFPLTVTSAQKNPTAFYLCASSISTPKNAGYTFGSGTRLTVV.

The chain couples TRBV4-2 to TRBJ2-3, with a weak D call TRBD1 (6 bases). The CDR3 loop spans 15 amino acids. Germline V gene sequence: CDR1 LGHNA, CDR2 YNFKEQ. The V gene lost 2 bases and the J gene lost 4 bases, with 13 bases spanning the gap. CDR3 DNA sequence: TGTGCCAGCAGCCAACGGACAGAGGGATCAGATACGCAGTATTTT. Translation gives CASSQRTEGSDTQYF.

V and J are TRBV9 and TRBJ2-4; D gene ambiguous. Trimming pared 0 bases from V and 8 bases from J, leaving 6 bases between. From germline, CDR1 is SGDLS and CDR2 YYNGEE. The CDR3 has 12 amino acids. CDR3 DNA sequence: TGTGCCAGCAGCGTAGCTGGGGACATTCAGTACTTC. Protein: CASSVAGDIQYF.

CDR3 residues: CASSRWSTDTQYF. The CDR3 nucleotides read TGTGCCAGCAGCCGCTGGAGCACAGATACGCAGTATTTT. The chain is built from TRBV7-3 and TRBJ2-3; D uncertain. The V gene's germline CDR1 is SGHTA and CDR2 FQGTGA. Trimming removed 5 bases from V and 0 bases from J, with 6 bases in between. The CDR3 is made up of 13 amino acids. Full variable domain (remainder filled in from reference TRBV7-3 and TRBJ2-3): GAGVSQTPSNKVTEKGKYVELRCDPISGHTALYWYRQSLGQGPEFLIYFQGTGAADDSGLPNDRFFAVRPEGSVSTLKIQRTERGDSAVYLCASSRWSTDTQYFGPGTRLTVL.

The chain links TRBV28 to TRBJ2-5; D is perhaps TRBD2 (5 bases). V was trimmed by 1 base and J by 9 bases, leaving 18 bases between them. The CDR3 runs to 15 residues. The germline V gene encodes CDR1 MDHEN and CDR2 SYDVKM. In DNA form, the CDR3 reads TGTGCCAGCAGTTTATTCGACACGGTACCCGGGGCCCAGTACTTC. Encoded protein: CASSLFDTVPGAQYF.

This chain uses TRBV14 with TRBJ2-7; 7 positions match TRBD1. The CDR3 contains 15 residues. With 4 bases clipped from V and 1 base from J, the junction kept 7 bases outside the gene matches. CDR1 and CDR2 from the germline V gene are SGHDN and FVKESK. CDR3 residues: CASSPWDSFSYEQYF. The CDR3 DNA reads TGTGCCAGCAGCCCCTGGGACAGCTTTTCCTACGAGCAGTACTTC.

V is TRBV13 and J is TRBJ2-1; 12 bases agree with TRBD2. The length of the CDR3 is 21 residues. The ends lost 4 bases at V and 7 bases at J; junction bases unmatched: 23. Looked up from germline, CDR1 is PRHDT and CDR2 is FYEKMQ (reference sequence). CDR3 coding DNA: TGTGCCAGCAGCTCCCCAAATATGCCCCTAACACTAGCGGGAGGAAATAATGAGCAGTTCTTC. This encodes CASSSPNMPLTLAGGNNEQFF.

The V and J genes are TRBV7-7 and TRBJ2-2; 12 bases are shared with TRBD2. In germline, CDR1 is SSHAT, CDR2 FNYEAQ (reference sequence). This CDR3 region has 16 residues. J gave up 4 bases and V 3 bases, and 3 bases lay outside the gene matches. CDR3 DNA sequence: TGTGCCAGCAGCTTGGCTAGCGGGAGGGTCACCGGGGAGCTGTTTTTT. Its translation is CASSLASGRVTGELFF.

J is TRBJ2-7 and V is TRBV18; D possibly corresponds to TRBD1 (5 bases). Germline V lookup: CDR1 KGHSH, CDR2 LQKENI. The V and J ends lost 1 base and 5 bases respectively, with 6 bases between them. CDR3 length: 12 amino acids. The CDR3 is CASSPQGNEQYF. The CDR3 coding sequence is TGTGCCAGCTCACCACAGGGGAACGAGCAGTACTTC.

This clone was counted once. The rearrangement links TRBV11-2 to TRBJ2-7; 10 bases align to TRBD1. V lost 7 bases to trimming and J lost 1 base; unmatched junction nucleotides: 4. CDR1 and CDR2 from the germline V gene are SGHAT and FQNNGV. CDR3 length: 14 amino acids. This chain's CDR3 is CASTTGQGSYEQYF. CDR3 coding DNA: TGTGCCAGCACGACGGGACAGGGGTCCTACGAGCAGTACTTC.

With respect to this clone: In the same sample, other DNA sequences code for this CDR3. J is TRBJ2-7 and V is TRBV7-9; D unclear. This CDR3 region has 13 residues. V was shortened by 6 bases and J by 7 bases, with 16 bases between the two germline ends. Germline assignment: CDR1 SEHNR and CDR2 FQNEAQ (reference sequence). In DNA form, the CDR3 reads TGTGCCAGCAGGGAACTTACGTCTGGAGAGCAGTACTTC. Translating gives CASRELTSGEQYF.